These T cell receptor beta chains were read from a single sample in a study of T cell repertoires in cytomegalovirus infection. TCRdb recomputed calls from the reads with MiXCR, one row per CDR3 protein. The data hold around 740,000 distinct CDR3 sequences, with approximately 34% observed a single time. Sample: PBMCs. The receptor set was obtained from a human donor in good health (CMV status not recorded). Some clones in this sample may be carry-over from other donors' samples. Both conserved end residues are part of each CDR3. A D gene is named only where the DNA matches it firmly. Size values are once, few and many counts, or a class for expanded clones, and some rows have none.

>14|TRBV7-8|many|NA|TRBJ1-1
CASSLREGRTEAFF
TGTGCCAGCAGCTTAAGAGAGGGGCGAACTGAAGCTTTCTTT
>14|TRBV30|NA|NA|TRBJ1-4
CAWSPITPPRKLFF
TGTGCCTGGAGTCCAATAACCCCCCCCCGAAAACTGTTTTTT
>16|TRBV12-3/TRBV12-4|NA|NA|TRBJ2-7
CASSFSSDRSSYEQYF
TGTGCCAGCAGTTTCTCTTCAGACAGGAGTTCCTACGAGCAGTACTTC
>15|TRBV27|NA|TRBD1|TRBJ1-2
CASSSFLGQVEGYTF
TGTGCCAGCAGTTCCTTCCTTGGACAGGTGGAAGGCTACACCTTC
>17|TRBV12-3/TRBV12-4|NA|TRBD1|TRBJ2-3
CASSEPGQGWSTDTQYF
TGTGCCAGCAGCGAACCGGGACAGGGGTGGAGCACAGATACGCAGTATTTT
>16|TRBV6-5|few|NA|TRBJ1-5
CASSQQRQRGNQPQHF
TGTGCCAGCAGTCAACAACGACAGAGGGGCAATCAGCCCCAGCATTTT
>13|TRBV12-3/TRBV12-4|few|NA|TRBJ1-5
CASAISWNQPQHF
TGTGCCAGCGCTATTTCCTGGAATCAGCCCCAGCATTTT
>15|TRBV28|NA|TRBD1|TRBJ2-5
CASSPPGQKGRTQYF
TGTGCCAGCAGCCCGCCGGGACAGAAGGGAAGAACCCAGTACTTC
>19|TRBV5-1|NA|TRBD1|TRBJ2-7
CASSLVLMGAGQGVNEQYF
TGCGCCAGCAGCTTGGTTTTAATGGGTGCGGGACAGGGTGTCAACGAGCAGTACTTC
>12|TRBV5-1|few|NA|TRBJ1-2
CASSLDMDGYTF
TGCGCCAGCAGCCTGGACATGGATGGCTACACCTTC
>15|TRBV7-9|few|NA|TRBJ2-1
CASSPGSRVGNEQFF
TGTGCCAGCAGCCCGGGCTCTCGAGTCGGCAATGAGCAGTTCTTC
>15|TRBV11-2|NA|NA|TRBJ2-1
CASSLDVSSYNEQFF
TGTGCCAGCAGCTTAGATGTAAGTTCCTACAATGAGCAGTTCTTC
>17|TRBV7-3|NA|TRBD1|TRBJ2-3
CASSSTGDRGRTDTQYF
TGTGCCAGCAGCTCTACCGGGGACAGGGGGCGGACAGATACGCAGTATTTT
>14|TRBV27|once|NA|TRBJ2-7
CASIHPDSLYEQYF
TGTGCCAGCATTCACCCCGACAGCCTCTACGAGCAGTACTTC
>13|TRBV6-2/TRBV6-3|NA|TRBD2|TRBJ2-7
CASRLAEFYEQYF
TGTGCCAGCAGACTAGCGGAGTTCTACGAGCAGTACTTC
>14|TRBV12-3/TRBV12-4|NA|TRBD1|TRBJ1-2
CASSTTGTGSGYTF
TGTGCCAGCAGTACAACCGGGACAGGGAGTGGCTACACCTTC
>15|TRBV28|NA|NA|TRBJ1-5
CASSLSWGGGQPQHF
TGTGCCAGCAGTTTATCCTGGGGGGGCGGACAGCCCCAGCATTTT
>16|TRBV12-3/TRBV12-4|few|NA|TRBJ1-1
CASSLVGTAGNTEAFF
TGTGCCAGCAGTTTGGTGGGGACGGCGGGCAACACTGAAGCTTTCTTT
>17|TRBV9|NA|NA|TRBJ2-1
CASSVDPPRLMYNEQFF
TGTGCCAGCAGCGTAGACCCTCCGAGACTTATGTACAATGAGCAGTTCTTC
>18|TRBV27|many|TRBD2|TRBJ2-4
CASSPGGGGPKAKNIQYF
TGTGCCAGCAGCCCCGGGGGGGGAGGGCCCAAAGCCAAAAACATTCAGTACTTC
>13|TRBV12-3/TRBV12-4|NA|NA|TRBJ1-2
CASSQFKGDGYTF
TGTGCCAGCAGCCAATTTAAGGGGGATGGCTACACCTTC
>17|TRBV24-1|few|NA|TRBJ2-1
CATSDFPGQSSYNEQFF
TGTGCCACCAGTGATTTCCCGGGGCAGAGCTCCTACAATGAGCAGTTCTTC
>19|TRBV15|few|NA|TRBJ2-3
CATSRAGQEGVAVPDTQYF
TGTGCCACCAGCAGAGCGGGGCAGGAGGGGGTAGCCGTCCCAGATACGCAGTATTTT
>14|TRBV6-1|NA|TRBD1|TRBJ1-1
CASLDRGRRTEAFF
TGTGCCAGCTTAGACAGGGGGCGGCGAACTGAAGCTTTCTTT
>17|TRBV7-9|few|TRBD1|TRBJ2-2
CASSSPSGGARTGELFF
TGTGCCAGCAGCTCCCCTTCAGGGGGCGCGCGGACCGGGGAGCTGTTTTTT
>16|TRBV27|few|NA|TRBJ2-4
CASSQTVILAKNIQYF
TGTGCCAGCAGTCAGACGGTGATTCTAGCCAAAAACATTCAGTACTTC
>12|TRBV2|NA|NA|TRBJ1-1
CASSASNTEAFF
TGTGCCAGCAGTGCCTCGAACACTGAAGCTTTCTTT
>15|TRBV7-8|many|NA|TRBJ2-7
CASSLKPQGRNEQYF
TGTGCCAGCAGCTTAAAGCCCCAGGGGAGGAACGAGCAGTACTTC
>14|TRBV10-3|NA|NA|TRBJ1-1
CAIRPPGGNTEAFF
TGTGCCATCAGACCTCCTGGGGGTAACACTGAAGCTTTCTTT
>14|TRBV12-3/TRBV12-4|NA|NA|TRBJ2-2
CASSPSDPTGELFF
TGTGCCAGCTCCCCCTCCGATCCCACCGGGGAGCTGTTTTTT
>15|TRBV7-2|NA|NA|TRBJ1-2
CASSPTTTDYYGYTF
TGTGCCAGCAGCCCGACGACAACAGATTACTATGGCTACACCTTC
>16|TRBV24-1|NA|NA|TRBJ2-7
CATSDTKTEGFGEQYF
TGTGCCACCAGTGATACCAAGACAGAGGGGTTTGGCGAGCAGTACTTC
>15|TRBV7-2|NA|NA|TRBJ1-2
CASSPRRGLNYGYTF
TGTGCCAGCAGCCCCAGGAGGGGCCTTAACTATGGCTACACCTTC
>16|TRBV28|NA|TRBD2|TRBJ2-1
CASSFYAGVPNNEQFF
TGTGCCAGCAGTTTCTATGCGGGAGTACCTAACAATGAGCAGTTCTTC
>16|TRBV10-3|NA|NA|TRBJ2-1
CAISGSPSMQGSRQFF
TGTGCCATCAGTGGGTCACCCTCGATGCAGGGTTCTCGGCAGTTCTTC
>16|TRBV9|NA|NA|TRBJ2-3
CASSTMFGVSTDTQYF
TGTGCCAGCAGCACCATGTTCGGGGTGAGCACAGATACGCAGTATTTT
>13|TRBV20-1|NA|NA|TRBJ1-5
CSASRTDNQPQHF
TGCAGTGCTAGCAGGACAGACAATCAGCCCCAGCATTTT
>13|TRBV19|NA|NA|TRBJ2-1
CASSTPGRYEQFF
TGTGCCAGTAGTACGCCCGGCCGCTATGAGCAGTTCTTC
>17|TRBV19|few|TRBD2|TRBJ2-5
CASSMGGLAGGEETQYF
TGTGCCAGTAGTATGGGCGGACTAGCGGGGGGCGAAGAGACCCAGTACTTC
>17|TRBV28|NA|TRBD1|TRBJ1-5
CASSPLDRGRGNQPQHF
TGTGCCAGCAGTCCCTTGGACAGGGGGCGGGGGAATCAGCCCCAGCATTTT
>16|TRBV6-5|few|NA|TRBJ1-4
CASSSSSTEMREKLFF
TGTGCCAGCAGTTCTTCTTCGACCGAAATGAGGGAAAAACTGTTTTTT
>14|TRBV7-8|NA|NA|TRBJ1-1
CSSSHGGGGTEAFF
TGTTCCAGCAGCCATGGGGGGGGGGGCACTGAAGCTTTCTTT
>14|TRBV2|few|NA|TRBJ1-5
CASSLDSPGQPQHF
TGTGCCAGCAGTCTGGACAGTCCGGGGCAGCCCCAGCATTTT
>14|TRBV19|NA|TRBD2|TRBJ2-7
CASSIPGLAHEQYF
TGTGCCAGTAGTATACCGGGACTAGCGCACGAGCAGTACTTC